The TCR beta chain under discussion was sequenced for a study of identical twins. Study-wide points: Invariant T cells like MAIT and iNKT could partly confound the zero-insertion analyses.

This clonotype appeared a few times. Its target is not known. CDR1 is SGHRS and CDR2 is YFSETQ in the germline V gene. The V and J ends lost 3 bases and 7 bases, in that order; junction bases with no gene match: 13. CDR3 length equals 17 residues. One entry per CDR3 protein results from TCRdb running MiXCR on the 5' RACE reads. The sample contains 640,000 or so distinct CDR3 sequences, over 5% of which appear only once. The specimen was naive T cells sorted from blood. The sequence was obtained from a man younger than 35 in good health. The chain joins TRBV5-1 to TRBJ2-1; TRBD2 agrees at 10 bases. CDR3 in amino acids: CASSWSPAGGSLNEQFF. The DNA of the CDR3 is TGCGCCAGCAGCTGGTCCCCAGCGGGAGGGTCTTTGAATGAGCAGTTCTTC.